This record looks at one T cell receptor beta chain sequence and its context. The data stem from a study of blood T cell repertoires in COVID-19. Study summary: Specimens from acute and convalescent COVID-19 originated in the United States, Italy and Spain. PBMCs, B-cell-depleted T cells, or T cells provided the cDNA or gDNA that made up the material.

Original data processing: Nucleated cell counts were estimated from reference gene primer amplification. The method was immunoSEQ multiplex PCR; TCRdb's version includes in-frame clones alone and lacks a portion of them. That table supplies the V and J calls and clone size; D and trimming were determined from the DNA. There are about 160,000 clones in the sample; 87% occur only once, and 3.5% to 4% lies in the top ten. The sequence was collected from a woman aged 60-75 years who had recovered from COVID-19. The sample taken for sequencing was peripheral blood.

CDR3 residues: CAWSVLTGETQYF. The CDR3 coding sequence is TGTGCCTGGAGTGTCTTGACTGGAGAGACCCAGTACTTC. The rearrangement joins TRBV30 to TRBJ2-5; unclear D gene. Trimming removed 0 bases at V and 4 bases at J, with 9 bases between. CDR1 and CDR2 (germline): GTSNPN, SVGIG (reference sequence). The CDR3 is 13 residues long.